The table lists the clone carrying this T cell receptor beta chain with a few counts. Antigen specificity is unknown. This entry belongs to a study of T cell repertoires in cytomegalovirus infection. Study-level information: Both recently identified HLA-C-restricted and well-studied HLA-B-restricted CMV epitopes were used in the study. Public signatures in TCR beta pointed to CMV infection and matching HLA type.

Deletions cut 4 bases from V and 6 bases from J, with 16 bases between. CDR1 is SGHNT and CDR2 is YYREEE in the germline V gene (reference sequence). The CDR3 totals 14 residues. Study-level results: Ex vivo, HLA-C-restricted CMV-specific TCR beta clonotypes prevailed over the rest of the response. Carriers of CMV plus the relevant HLA were identified by cumulative public TCR beta family frequency.

A single record per CDR3 protein comes from TCRdb applying MiXCR to the reads. The table shows roughly 350,000 distinct CDR3 sequences, with about 35% occurring only once. The chain uses TRBV5-4 and TRBJ1-2; no definite D call. The receptor's source is a human donor in good health (CMV status not recorded). Some clones in this sample may be carry-over from other donors' samples. The specimen was cultured PBMCs, collected from culture after CMV antigen stimulation. The DNA for the CDR3 is TGTGCCAGCAGCCTGACGGGCTCAGGACATGGCTACACCTTC. It specifies CASSLTGSGHGYTF.